The clone carrying this T cell receptor (beta chain) occurred once. Its antigen is not identified. Reverse transcription used about 0.45 to 1 ug RNA and random hexamers. It was immunoSEQ multiplex PCR that amplified TCR beta CDR3 across 54 Vbeta and 13 Jbeta. TCRdb recomputed calls from the immunoSEQ multiplex PCR reads with MiXCR, one row per CDR3 protein. The repertoire consists of 140,000 or so distinct CDR3 sequences, with nearly 97% occurring once and the leading ten covering around 0.08%. Germline V gene sequence: CDR1 SEHNR, CDR2 FQNEAQ (reference sequence). The CDR3 is made up of 13 amino acids. V was clipped by 0 bases and J by 4 bases, with 3 bases between them. Patients with Susac syndrome fulfilled recently defined diagnostic criteria for definite or probable disease. The sample is drawn from a study of CD8 T cells in Susac syndrome. The study, taken as a whole, reports: CD4+ T cell repertoires in Susac syndrome lacked clonal expansion.

Material: CD4+ T cells from PBMCs. The genes are TRBV7-9 and TRBJ2-2; D not resolved. This TCR was recovered from a human donor with Susac syndrome. In nucleotides, the CDR3 is TGTGCCAGCAGCTTAGCACTCACCGGGGAGCTGTTTTTT. Residues: CASSLALTGELFF.